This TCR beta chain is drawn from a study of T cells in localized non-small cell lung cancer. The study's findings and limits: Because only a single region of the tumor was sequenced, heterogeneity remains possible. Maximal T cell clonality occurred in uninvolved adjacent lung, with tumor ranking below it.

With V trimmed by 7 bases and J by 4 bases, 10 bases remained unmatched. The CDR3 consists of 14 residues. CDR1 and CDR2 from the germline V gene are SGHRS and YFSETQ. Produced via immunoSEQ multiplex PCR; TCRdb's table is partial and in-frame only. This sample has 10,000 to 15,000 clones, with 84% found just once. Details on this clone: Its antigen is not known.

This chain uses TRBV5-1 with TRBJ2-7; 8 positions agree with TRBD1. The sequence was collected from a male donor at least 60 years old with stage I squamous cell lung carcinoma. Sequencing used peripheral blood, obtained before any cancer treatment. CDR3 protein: CASGTGGTQYEQYF. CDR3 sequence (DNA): TGCGCCAGCGGCACAGGGGGGACCCAATACGAGCAGTACTTC.